This T cell receptor (beta chain) was sequenced in a study of cytomegalovirus exposure and HLA in healthy donors. Study-level results: According to the study, 160 or so TCR beta chains were cytomegalovirus-associated.

The assay was immunoSEQ multiplex PCR, and TCRdb's table has in-frame clones only and misses some. The profile shows approximately 160,000 clones, less than 90% of them singletons. CDR1 is MDHEN, CDR2 SYDVKM, per germline. V was clipped by 4 bases and J by 5 bases, with 8 bases between them. This CDR3 has 12 residues. Worth noting for this clone: Its target is not known.

Specimen: PBMCs. This sequence joins TRBV28 and TRBJ2-5, with D perhaps matching TRBD1 (5 bases). The sequence came from a young man in good health and CMV-seropositive. CDR3 sequence (DNA): TGTGCCAGCAGTTCCAGGGATGAGACCCAGTACTTC. It specifies CASSSRDETQYF.